The T cell receptor (beta chain) under discussion was sequenced for a study of OX40 agonist ivuxolimab in advanced cancers. Background on the study: The study reported partial responses in three patients: one hepatocellular carcinoma, two cutaneous melanoma.

This table comes from immunoSEQ multiplex PCR, and its TCRdb copy is limited to in-frame clones, with some not included. Among about 77,000 clones listed, around 85% were seen once. Germline CDR1 is SGHNT and CDR2 is YYREEE (reference sequence). This CDR3 is 14 amino acids long. Trimming cost V 4 bases and J 3 bases, with 13 bases left between them. This sample comprised CD4+ or CD8+ T cells sorted from blood, obtained in a trial of the OX40 agonist ivuxolimab. The chain joins TRBV5-4 to TRBJ2-5; D may be TRBD1 (6 bases). This receptor was obtained from an adult with an advanced solid tumor such as melanoma, head and neck, liver or kidney cancer. The CDR3 DNA reads as TGTGCCAGCAGCCTGGGACAAGTAAAAGAGACCCAGTACTTC. It is translated as CASSLGQVKETQYF.